This T cell receptor (beta chain) appears in the sequencing data of a study of blood T cell repertoires in COVID-19. Study overall: Acute and convalescent COVID-19 specimens originated in the United States, Italy and Spain. PBMCs, B-cell-depleted T cells, or T cells provided the cDNA or gDNA that made up the material.

This table comes from immunoSEQ multiplex PCR, and its TCRdb copy is limited to in-frame clones, with some not included. The repertoire holds about 30,000 clones, with just over 90% as singletons. Trimming cost V 1 base and J 0 bases; bases outside gene matches: 5. CDR1 SGHVS and CDR2 FQNEAQ come from the germline V gene. The CDR3 is made up of 18 amino acids. V gene TRBV7-8 combines with J gene TRBJ2-1; 11 bases align to TRBD2. The source of this sequence is a man between 45 and 60 years old with active COVID-19. Sequencing was done on a sample of peripheral blood. CDR3 protein: CASSLELAGESSYNEQFF. CDR3 nucleotides: TGTGCCAGCAGCTTAGAACTAGCGGGAGAGAGCTCCTACAATGAGCAGTTCTTC.